A single sample gave rise to the 21 T cell receptor beta chains below, sequenced in a study of Tregs in tolerant kidney transplant recipients. These receptors' antigens are unknown. Some clones are missing from TCRdb's copy, which holds only in-frame ones; the method was immunoSEQ multiplex PCR. The repertoire includes 9,400 or so clones, 45% to 50% of them detected once, and roughly 5.4% sits in the top ten. The source material was CD4+ T cells from blood cultured with allogeneic cells. The receptor source for this set is a human donor in good health.

This rearrangement joins TRBV11-3 to TRBJ2-7, with 13 bases aligning to TRBD2. The CDR3 length is 15 residues. Germline-derived CDR1 and CDR2 are SGHNT and YENEEA. Losses at the gene ends were 5 bases for V and 4 bases for J; bases not matched to a gene: 5. The DNA of the CDR3 is TGTGCCAGCAGCCCTCGGACTAGCGGGAGATACGAGCAGTACTTC. It specifies CASSPRTSGRYEQYF.

The gene calls are TRBV5-4 and TRBJ2-3; D gene ambiguous. Looked up from germline, CDR1 is SGHNT and CDR2 is YYREEE (reference sequence). V was pared by 4 bases and J by 5 bases, with 11 bases between. The CDR3 runs to 13 residues. CDR3 sequence reads: CASSQDWGDTQYF. The CDR3 region has the DNA TGTGCCAGCAGCCAAGATTGGGGAGATACGCAGTATTTT.

This chain connects TRBV6-9 to TRBJ2-3; weak D call: TRBD2 (5 bases). Germline V CDR1 and CDR2: MNHGY, SVAAGI. This CDR3 region has 11 residues. The germline V and J ends were trimmed by 7 bases and 7 bases, with 9 bases remaining between them. The CDR3 is CASMRAYTQYF. The CDR3 DNA is TGTGCCAGCATGAGGGCGTATACGCAGTATTTT.

A few counts support this clone. The V gene is TRBV19, the J gene TRBJ1-2; no firm D call. This CDR3 is 13 amino acids long. Trimming removed 6 bases at V and 5 bases at J, with 13 bases between. In germline, CDR1 is LNHDA, CDR2 SQIVND (reference sequence). This CDR3 is CASRPWEGYGYTF. CDR3 sequence (DNA): TGTGCCAGTAGGCCCTGGGAAGGGTATGGCTACACCTTC.

This clone occurred a few times. The chain has TRBV7-8 and TRBJ2-3; 13 nucleotides align to TRBD2. Germline values: CDR1 SGHVS, CDR2 FQNEAQ. Germline trimming cut 5 bases from V and 2 bases from J; bases unmatched to any gene: 13. The CDR3 totals 19 residues. In DNA form, the CDR3 reads TGTGCCAGCAGCCTCTGGGGGACTAGCGGGAACCCCCCCACAGATACGCAGTATTTT. Translation gives CASSLWGTSGNPPTDTQYF.

This chain connects TRBV27 to TRBJ2-2; 8 positions match TRBD2. After removal of 9 bases from V and 6 bases from J, the junction contained 9 bases not matched to a gene. Germline CDR1 is MNHEY and CDR2 is SMNVEV (reference sequence). The CDR3 totals 14 residues. CDR3 in amino acids: CASKSGSLAGELFF. The CDR3 nucleotides read TGTGCCAGTAAAAGCGGGAGTTTGGCCGGGGAGCTGTTTTTT.

By share, this clone counts as medium-sized (0.01 to 0.1%). The DNA of the CDR3 is TGTGCCAGCAGCTTAACGGGCAGCACAGATACGCAGTATTTT. Its protein is CASSLTGSTDTQYF. This chain links TRBV7-3 with TRBJ2-3; D is ambiguous. Germline assignment: CDR1 SGHTA and CDR2 FQGTGA. Trimming took 0 bases from V and 0 from J, leaving 4 bases between them. CDR3 length: 14 amino acids.

This clone appeared once. With a much larger clone just one base away, this may be a read error. V is TRBV6-5 and J is TRBJ2-1; the D call may be TRBD1 or TRBD2 (5 bases each). Per germline, CDR1 MNHEY and CDR2 SVGAGI. The CDR3 covers 11 residues. The CDR3 DNA sequence: TGTGCCAGCAGCCGGGGCTATGAGCAGCTCTTC. This encodes CASSRGYEQLF.

The rearrangement uses TRBV19 and TRBJ1-6, with D possibly TRBD1 on 5 matching bases. The CDR3 runs 15 residues. Trimming removed 3 bases from V and 15 bases from J, with 21 bases in between. From germline, CDR1 is LNHDA and CDR2 SQIVND (reference sequence). The CDR3 DNA sequence: TGTGCCAGTAGTATGAATGGGGCAGGGCGGCCAATCCTCCACTTT. The encoded protein is CASSMNGAGRPILHF.

A single count supports this clone. The chain couples TRBV18 to TRBJ1-5; tentatively, D is TRBD1 (6 bases). Germline-derived CDR1 and CDR2 are KGHSH and LQKENI. The CDR3 has 16 residues. V lost 3 bases to trimming and J lost 5 bases, with 17 bases between them. The CDR3 DNA reads as TGTGCCAGCTCACCGGCCGTAAACAGGGTGCATCAGCCCCAGCATTTT. It codes for CASSPAVNRVHQPQHF. Using reference TRBV18 and TRBJ1-5 for the parts outside the CDR3, the full variable domain is NAGVMQNPRHLVRRRGQEARLRCSPMKGHSHVYWYRQLPEEGLKFMVYLQKENIIDESGMPKERFSAEFPKEGPSILRIQQVVRGDSAAYFCASSPAVNRVHQPQHFGDGTRLSIL.

CDR3 sequence reads: CASSRSGDETQYF. The CDR3 DNA reads as TGTGCCAGCAGCCGCTCGGGGGACGAGACCCAGTACTTC. The chain couples TRBV7-2 to TRBJ2-5, with a tentative D call TRBD2 (6 bases). The CDR3 is made up of 13 amino acids. The germline V gene has CDR1 SGHTA and CDR2 FQGNSA. Trimming removed 5 bases from V and 5 bases from J, with 12 bases in between.

The chain recombines TRBV4-2 with TRBJ1-5, with D tentatively TRBD1 (5 bases). CDR3 length equals 14 residues. Trimming shortened V by 1 base and J by 6 bases, and 10 bases separated the two germline ends. Germline V gene sequence: CDR1 LGHNA, CDR2 YNFKEQ. CDR3 nucleotides: TGTGCCAGCAGCCAAGTAGTTGGGGGTCAGCCCCAGCATTTT. Protein: CASSQVVGGQPQHF.

This clone is medium-sized. The rearrangement uses TRBV6-5 and TRBJ1-2; perhaps TRBD1 as D (5 bases). Germline V gene data show CDR1 as MNHEY and CDR2 as SVGAGI. Trimming stripped 2 bases from V and 4 bases from J, with 8 bases between. This CDR3 has 13 residues. CDR3 coding DNA: TGTGCCAGCAGTTACGTAAGGGGCTATGGCTACACCTTC. Its translation: CASSYVRGYGYTF.

The genes are TRBV7-9 and TRBJ2-7, with 7 bases identical to TRBD1. Germline V gene lookup returns CDR1 SEHNR and CDR2 FQNEAQ (reference sequence). The CDR3 has 14 residues. After removal of 5 bases from V and 6 bases from J, the junction contained 10 bases not matched to a gene. The CDR3 is CASSQGGRTSEQYF. As DNA, the CDR3 is TGTGCCAGCAGCCAAGGGGGCAGGACAAGCGAGCAGTACTTC. The full variable domain, its missing parts supplied by reference TRBV7-9 and TRBJ2-7, is DTGVSQNPRHKITKRGQNVTFRCDPISEHNRLYWYRQTLGQGPEFLTYFQNEAQLEKSRLLSDRFSAERPKGSFSTLEIQRTEQGDSAMYLCASSQGGRTSEQYFGPGTRLTVT.

Details on this clone: One end of the junction does not line up with germline, which may come from a read error. The chain combines TRBV5-3 with TRBJ1-4; maybe TRBD1 (5 bases). TRBV5-3 is an ORF, and what it does is uncertain. The CDR3 totals 13 residues. The CDR3 sequence is CASSLQANEKLFF. The CDR3 nucleotides read TGTGCCAGCAGCTTACAGGCTAATGAAAAACTGTTTTTT.

This clone has more than one count but fewer than ten. The V gene is TRBV19, the J gene TRBJ1-2; TRBD1 matches 10 bases. CDR1 is LNHDA, CDR2 SQIVND, per germline (reference sequence). V was pared by 5 bases and J by 2 bases, with 11 bases of the junction left unmatched. The CDR3 sequence is 17 residues long. In DNA form, the CDR3 reads TGTGCCAGTAGTTCCCCCTACCGGGACAGGGGAAACTATGGCTACACCTTC. It is translated as CASSSPYRDRGNYGYTF.

The chain uses TRBV11-3 and TRBJ2-2, with D maybe TRBD2 (5 bases). Trimming cost V 4 bases and J 7 bases, with 13 bases left between them. The CDR3 length is 14 residues. Germline lookup yields CDR1 SGHNT and CDR2 YENEEA. The CDR3 DNA sequence: TGTGCCAGCAGCTCAAGAAGAGGGAACGGGGAGCTGTTTTTT. This encodes CASSSRRGNGELFF. The whole variable domain, remainder taken from reference TRBV11-3 and TRBJ2-2, is EAGVVQSPRYKIIEKKQPVAFWCNPISGHNTLYWYLQNLGQGPELLIRYENEEAVDDSQLPKDRFSAERLKGVDSTLKIQPAELGDSAVYLCASSSRRGNGELFFGEGSRLTVL.

The genes are TRBV7-3 and TRBJ2-3, with unresolved D. The ends were cut back, 5 bases at V and 3 bases at J, with 15 bases in the middle. Germline-derived CDR1 and CDR2 are SGHTA and FQGTGA. CDR3 length: 15 residues. This chain's CDR3 is CASSPEAGRTDTQYF. The CDR3 coding sequence is TGTGCCAGCAGCCCCGAAGCAGGACGAACAGATACGCAGTATTTT.

This sequence joins TRBV6-5 and TRBJ1-2; TRBD1 matches 9 bases. V shed 10 bases and J 7 bases; nucleotides not matched to a gene: 10. The CDR3 has 13 amino acids. CDR1 is MNHEY and CDR2 is SVGAGI in the germline V gene. CDR3 residues: CAIRGQGLGGYTF. In DNA form, the CDR3 reads TGTGCCATCAGGGGACAGGGATTGGGTGGCTACACCTTC.

This clone was counted only a few times. The chain joins TRBV11-3 to TRBJ1-1; possibly TRBD1 for D (5 bases). The CDR3 extends over 14 amino acids. CDR1 and CDR2 from the germline V gene are SGHNT and YENEEA. V lost 1 base, J lost 1 base, and 7 bases lay in between. The CDR3, as DNA: TGTGCCAGCAGCTTAGTTAGGGGGAACACTGAAGCTTTCTTT. It encodes CASSLVRGNTEAFF. Full variable domain (rest looked up from reference TRBV11-3 and TRBJ1-1): EAGVVQSPRYKIIEKKQPVAFWCNPISGHNTLYWYLQNLGQGPELLIRYENEEAVDDSQLPKDRFSAERLKGVDSTLKIQPAELGDSAVYLCASSLVRGNTEAFFGQGTRLTVV.

CDR3 sequence: CASSDLIGLDGETQYF. The CDR3 bases are TGTGCCAGCAGCGACCTCATAGGACTAGACGGCGAGACCCAGTACTTC. The chain carries TRBV2 and TRBJ2-5, with TRBD2 matching 7 bases. The CDR3 covers 16 residues. Per germline, CDR1 SNHLY and CDR2 FYNNEI. V trimming: 6 bases; J trimming: 5 bases; junction bases outside the gene matches: 15. Complete variable domain (other parts from reference TRBV2 and TRBJ2-5): EPEVTQTPSHQVTQMGQEVILRCVPISNHLYFYWYRQILGQKVEFLVSFYNNEISEKSEIFDDQFSVERPDGSNFTLKIRSTKLEDSAMYFCASSDLIGLDGETQYFGPGTRLLVL.